These T cell receptor beta chains were read from a single sample in a study of T cell repertoires in cytomegalovirus infection. TCRdb re-analysed the reads in MiXCR, keeping a single row per CDR3 protein. The repertoire holds over 25,000 distinct CDR3 sequences, with under 20% as singletons. These TCRs are of unknown antigen specificity. Source: CD8+ T cells from cultured PBMCs, taken from culture after CMV antigen stimulation. Receptors originate from a human donor in good health (CMV status not recorded). Some clones in this sample may be carry-over from other donors' samples. The CDR3 runs from the conserved cysteine through the conserved F or W. Each record gives: clone size, CDR3 length, J gene, V gene, D gene, CDR3 protein, CDR3 DNA. A D gene is named only where the DNA matches it firmly. Not all rows give a size; the values are once, few, many and, for expanded clones, a class.

clone_size: NA; cdr3_length: 16; j_call: TRBJ2-1; v_call: TRBV29-1; d_call: TRBD1; cdr3_aa: CSVDGLGQSSYNEQFF; cdr3_nt: TGCAGCGTTGACGGTTTGGGACAGAGCTCCTACAATGAGCAGTTCTTC
clone_size: NA; cdr3_length: 12; j_call: TRBJ1-1; v_call: TRBV7-8; d_call: NA; cdr3_aa: CASSRMNTEAFF; cdr3_nt: TGTGCCAGCAGCAGGATGAACACTGAAGCTTTCTTT
clone_size: few; cdr3_length: 15; j_call: TRBJ2-5; v_call: TRBV19; d_call: NA; cdr3_aa: CASSSRPARGETQYF; cdr3_nt: TGTGCCAGTAGTAGCAGGCCCGCGAGGGGAGAGACCCAGTACTTC
clone_size: few; cdr3_length: 18; j_call: TRBJ2-2; v_call: TRBV19; d_call: TRBD2; cdr3_aa: CASSPRTSGILRGGELFF; cdr3_nt: TGTGCCAGTAGTCCCAGGACTAGCGGGATTCTACGAGGAGGGGAGCTGTTTTTT
clone_size: few; cdr3_length: 15; j_call: TRBJ1-1; v_call: TRBV7-2; d_call: NA; cdr3_aa: CASSPWRILNTEAFF; cdr3_nt: TGTGCCAGCAGCCCGTGGCGCATCTTGAACACTGAAGCTTTCTTT
clone_size: NA; cdr3_length: 15; j_call: TRBJ2-1; v_call: TRBV7-2; d_call: NA; cdr3_aa: CASFQGGDPRDEQFF; cdr3_nt: TGTGCCAGCTTCCAGGGGGGGGACCCTAGGGATGAGCAGTTCTTC
clone_size: NA; cdr3_length: 15; j_call: TRBJ1-3; v_call: TRBV10-3; d_call: NA; cdr3_aa: CAISESGTRHNTIYF; cdr3_nt: TGTGCCATCAGTGAGTCAGGGACGCGGCATAACACCATATATTTT
clone_size: NA; cdr3_length: 15; j_call: TRBJ2-1; v_call: TRBV7-2; d_call: NA; cdr3_aa: CASSFSGGSGNEQFF; cdr3_nt: TGTGCCAGCAGCTTTTCTGGGGGCTCGGGCAATGAGCAGTTCTTC
clone_size: NA; cdr3_length: 15; j_call: TRBJ1-5; v_call: TRBV5-6; d_call: NA; cdr3_aa: CASSFGEGGFQPQHF; cdr3_nt: TGTGCCAGCAGCTTTGGGGAGGGGGGCTTTCAGCCCCAGCATTTT
clone_size: few; cdr3_length: 16; j_call: TRBJ2-1; v_call: TRBV20-1; d_call: NA; cdr3_aa: CSASPPGASSYNEQFF; cdr3_nt: TGCAGTGCTTCCCCCCCCGGGGCGAGCTCCTACAATGAGCAGTTCTTC
clone_size: NA; cdr3_length: 15; j_call: TRBJ2-2; v_call: TRBV29-1; d_call: NA; cdr3_aa: CSVEGEGGSAGELFF; cdr3_nt: TGCAGCGTTGAAGGGGAGGGGGGCAGCGCCGGGGAGCTGTTTTTT
clone_size: NA; cdr3_length: 14; j_call: TRBJ1-5; v_call: TRBV29-1; d_call: TRBD1; cdr3_aa: CSVRQGMSNQPQHF; cdr3_nt: TGCAGCGTCCGACAGGGTATGAGCAATCAGCCCCAGCATTTT
clone_size: NA; cdr3_length: 14; j_call: TRBJ1-5; v_call: TRBV28; d_call: NA; cdr3_aa: CASKAFFGNQPQHF; cdr3_nt: TGTGCCAGCAAGGCCTTTTTTGGCAATCAGCCCCAGCATTTT
clone_size: NA; cdr3_length: 14; j_call: TRBJ2-7; v_call: TRBV7-2; d_call: NA; cdr3_aa: CASSSFTGTYEQYF; cdr3_nt: TGTGCCAGCAGCTCCTTCACAGGGACCTACGAGCAGTACTTC
clone_size: many; cdr3_length: 15; j_call: TRBJ2-7; v_call: TRBV6-2/TRBV6-3; d_call: NA; cdr3_aa: CASSYHPTRNYEQYF; cdr3_nt: TGTGCCAGCAGTTACCACCCTACAAGAAACTACGAGCAGTACTTC
clone_size: few; cdr3_length: 12; j_call: TRBJ2-7; v_call: TRBV6-6; d_call: NA; cdr3_aa: CASTEGGYEQYF; cdr3_nt: TGTGCCAGCACGGAAGGAGGGTACGAGCAGTACTTC
clone_size: NA; cdr3_length: 13; j_call: TRBJ2-7; v_call: TRBV27; d_call: NA; cdr3_aa: CASSLRGAYEQYF; cdr3_nt: TGTGCCAGCAGTTTAAGGGGGGCATACGAGCAGTACTTC
clone_size: NA; cdr3_length: 15; j_call: TRBJ2-1; v_call: TRBV7-3; d_call: TRBD2; cdr3_aa: CASSASGGVYNEQLF; cdr3_nt: TGTGCCAGCAGCGCGAGCGGGGGCGTTTATAATGAGCAGTTGTTC
clone_size: few; cdr3_length: 15; j_call: TRBJ2-1; v_call: TRBV7-8; d_call: TRBD1; cdr3_aa: CASRPGTGEYNEQFF; cdr3_nt: TGTGCCAGCAGACCCGGGACAGGAGAATACAATGAGCAGTTCTTC
clone_size: NA; cdr3_length: 12; j_call: TRBJ2-7; v_call: TRBV7-9; d_call: NA; cdr3_aa: CASSLGVYEQYF; cdr3_nt: TGTGCCAGCAGCTTAGGTGTCTACGAGCAGTACTTC
clone_size: many; cdr3_length: 15; j_call: TRBJ2-1; v_call: TRBV12-3/TRBV12-4; d_call: TRBD2; cdr3_aa: CASSLSVTSRYEQFF; cdr3_nt: TGTGCCAGCAGTTTATCGGTGACTAGCAGGTATGAGCAGTTCTTC
clone_size: NA; cdr3_length: 15; j_call: TRBJ1-3; v_call: TRBV28; d_call: NA; cdr3_aa: CASRIRQHSGNTIYF; cdr3_nt: TGTGCCAGCAGGATCCGACAGCACTCTGGAAACACCATATATTTT
clone_size: many; cdr3_length: 15; j_call: TRBJ2-7; v_call: TRBV9; d_call: NA; cdr3_aa: CASSAPHSDTYEQYF; cdr3_nt: TGTGCCAGCAGCGCCCCACACTCTGATACCTACGAGCAGTACTTC
clone_size: NA; cdr3_length: 14; j_call: TRBJ2-2; v_call: TRBV6-2/TRBV6-3; d_call: TRBD2; cdr3_aa: CASTRTSGTGELFF; cdr3_nt: TGTGCCAGCACCAGGACTAGCGGCACCGGGGAGCTGTTTTTT